This T cell receptor (beta chain) emerged from a study of blood T cell repertoires in COVID-19 (dated by TCRdb to 2019 to 2021). With regard to the full study: Samples covering the acute and convalescent phases of COVID-19 were provided by collaborators in the United States, Italy and Spain. Samples came from the ongoing ImmuneRACE study (first 160 participants) plus 1,254 subjects from 6 global collaborators. The material from the prospective study consisted of cDNA or gDNA derived from T cells, B-cell-depleted T cells, or PBMCs. Where available, HLA class I and class II types were taken from metadata supplied by the sample provider and were not determined by assay-based typing. Nearly every sample came with metadata listing a de-identified subject ID, COVID-19 status, age in years and sex. The dataset comprised deeply sampled blood TCRbeta repertoires from subjects exposed to, actively infected with, or recovered from COVID-19. The repertoires were made available in a free public database intended to serve as a resource for research on the immune response to SARS-CoV-2. Findings and caveats that apply to the study as a whole: The quantity of clinical and demographic metadata differed by source and by participant and was supplied without curation.

The CDR3 sequence holds 18 residues, the cysteine and phenylalanine included. Kept here is only the CDR3 DNA, which spans 54 bases and is read in frame from base 1. V is reduced by 2 bases and J by 0 bases, leaving a spacing of 18 bases between them. CDR1 KGHSH and CDR2 LQKENI are derived from the germline V gene. TCRbeta CDR3 regions were amplified from genomic DNA by means of the immunoSEQ Assay, a bias-controlled multiplex PCR. In the paper's pipeline: The number of nucleated cells in each sample was estimated by amplification of reference gene primers within the assay. To quantify the absolute abundance of each unique TCRbeta CDR3 rearrangement, sequence reads were collapsed and filtered. Productive Simpson clonality was computed per sample as the square root of Simpson's diversity index over productive rearrangements. The immuneACCESS repertoire file appears here via TCRdb, limited to in-frame rearrangements. These files lack a portion of the clones; in checked studies, under half of the deficit traces to unresolved V genes, and the cause of the others is not known. D and trimming come from the DNA, and the V and J calls and clone size come from that table. The sample yields hundreds of thousands of clones; more than 80% were counted once. The ten largest clones add up to 10% of the sample.

Of note for this clone: Its antigen remains unidentified. No base quality values were provided; no much bigger clone lies one nucleotide off.

Whole blood was collected in K2EDTA tubes by collaborating institutions according to the institutions' own protocols. Collaborator samples were shipped for TCRbeta analysis as frozen whole blood, isolated PBMCs, or DNA extracted from either sample type. The sequence was collected from an elderly woman with acute or convalescent COVID-19. The sequence joins TRBV18 to TRBJ2-3; tentative D gene TRBD1, with 5 bases matching. The specimen sequenced was peripheral blood. The DNA reads TGTGCCAGCTCACCAACCCAGGGCGTTAGGCCTAGCACAGATACGCAGTATTTT. This is translated as CASSPTQGVRPSTDTQYF.